This T cell receptor beta chain was identified during a study of Ad26.COV2.S vaccination and SARS-CoV-2 variants. Study results and caveats: Compared with placebo recipients, vaccine recipients had higher spike-specific TCR breadth.

Sequenced by immunoSEQ multiplex PCR; TCRdb stores in-frame clones only, minus some. The data show about 680,000 clones, roughly 90% seen once. Regarding treatment: some 20 received Ad26.COV2.S at low or high dose, single or two shots; several received placebo; per-sample allocation not given. Samples analyzed were those drawn on day 63 after the first vaccine or placebo injection. This clone showed up just once. Its antigen is not known. This TCR was recovered from a person between 18 and 65 years old who received the Ad26.COV2.S COVID-19 vaccine or a placebo. Sample: peripheral blood, taken in a trial of Ad26.COV2.S vaccine versus placebo.

The CDR3 coding sequence is TGTGCCAGCTCAAGTCGGGAGGTGGATCAGCCCCAGCATTTT. Translation: CASSSREVDQPQHF. This chain uses TRBV18 with TRBJ1-5; no reliable D call. Germline lookup yields CDR1 KGHSH and CDR2 LQKENI. The CDR3 sequence is 14 residues long. V gave up 5 bases and J gave up 5 bases, with 13 bases separating them.